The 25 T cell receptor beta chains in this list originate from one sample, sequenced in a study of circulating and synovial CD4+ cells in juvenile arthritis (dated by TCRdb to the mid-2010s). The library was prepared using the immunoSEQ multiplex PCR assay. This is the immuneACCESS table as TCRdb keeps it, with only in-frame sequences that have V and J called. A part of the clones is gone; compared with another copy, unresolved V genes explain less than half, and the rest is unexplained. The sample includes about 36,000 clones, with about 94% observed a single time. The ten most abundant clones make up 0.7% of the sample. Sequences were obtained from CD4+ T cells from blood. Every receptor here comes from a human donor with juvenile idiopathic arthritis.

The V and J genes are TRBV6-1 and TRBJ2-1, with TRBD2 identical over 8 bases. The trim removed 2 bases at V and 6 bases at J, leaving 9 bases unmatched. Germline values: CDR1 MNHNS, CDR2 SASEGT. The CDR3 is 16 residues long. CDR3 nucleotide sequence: TGTGCCAGCAGTGAATTTGGCGGGGGGACCCTCAATGAGCAGTTCTTC. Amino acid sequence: CASSEFGGGTLNEQFF.

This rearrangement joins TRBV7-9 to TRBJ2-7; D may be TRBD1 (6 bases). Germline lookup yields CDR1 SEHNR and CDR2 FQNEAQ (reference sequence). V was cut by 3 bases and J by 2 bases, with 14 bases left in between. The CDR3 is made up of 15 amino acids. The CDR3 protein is CASSFGTSITYEQYF. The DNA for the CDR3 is TGTGCCAGCAGCTTCGGGACAAGCATCACCTACGAGCAGTACTTC.

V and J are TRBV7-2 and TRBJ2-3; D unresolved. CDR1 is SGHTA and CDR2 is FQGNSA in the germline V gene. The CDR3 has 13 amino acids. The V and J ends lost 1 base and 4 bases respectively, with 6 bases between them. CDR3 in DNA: TGTGCCAGCAGCTTAGTTCCTCCAGATACGCAGTATTTT. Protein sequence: CASSLVPPDTQYF.

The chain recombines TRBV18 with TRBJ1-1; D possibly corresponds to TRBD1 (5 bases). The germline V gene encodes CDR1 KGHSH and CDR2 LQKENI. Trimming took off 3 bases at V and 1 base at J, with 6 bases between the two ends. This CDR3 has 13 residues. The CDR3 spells CASSPGGNTEAFF. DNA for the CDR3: TGTGCCAGCTCACCGGGGGGGAACACTGAAGCTTTCTTT.

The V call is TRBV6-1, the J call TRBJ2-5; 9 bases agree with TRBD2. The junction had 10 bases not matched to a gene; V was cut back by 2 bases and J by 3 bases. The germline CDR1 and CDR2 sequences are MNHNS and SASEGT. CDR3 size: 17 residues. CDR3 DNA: TGTGCCAGCAGTGAACGTGCGTGGCTAGCGGGGAAAGAGACCCAGTACTTC. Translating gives CASSERAWLAGKETQYF.

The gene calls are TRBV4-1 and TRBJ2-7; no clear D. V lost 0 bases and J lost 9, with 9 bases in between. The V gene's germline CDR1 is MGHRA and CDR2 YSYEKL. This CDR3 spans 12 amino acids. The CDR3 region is CASSQESKRQYF. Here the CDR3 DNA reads TGCGCCAGCAGCCAAGAGAGTAAGAGGCAGTACTTC.

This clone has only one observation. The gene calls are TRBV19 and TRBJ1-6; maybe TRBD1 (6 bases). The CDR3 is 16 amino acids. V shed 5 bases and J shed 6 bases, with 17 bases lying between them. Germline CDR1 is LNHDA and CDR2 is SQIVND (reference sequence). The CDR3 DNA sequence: TGTGCCAGTAGTGGATTTCAGGGGAGCGGTAATTCACCCCTCCACTTT. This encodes CASSGFQGSGNSPLHF.

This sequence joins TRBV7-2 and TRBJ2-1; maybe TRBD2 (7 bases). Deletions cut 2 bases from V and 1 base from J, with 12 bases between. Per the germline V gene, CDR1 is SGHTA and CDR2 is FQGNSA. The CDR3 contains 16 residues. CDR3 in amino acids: CASSLNREGSYNEQFF. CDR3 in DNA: TGTGCCAGCAGCTTAAACAGGGAGGGGTCCTACAATGAGCAGTTCTTC. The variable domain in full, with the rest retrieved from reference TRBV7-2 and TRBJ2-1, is GAGVSQSPSNKVTEKGKDVELRCDPISGHTALYWYRQSLGQGLEFLIYFQGNSAPDKSGLPSDRFSAERTGGSVSTLTIQRTQQEDSAVYLCASSLNREGSYNEQFFGPGTRLTVL.

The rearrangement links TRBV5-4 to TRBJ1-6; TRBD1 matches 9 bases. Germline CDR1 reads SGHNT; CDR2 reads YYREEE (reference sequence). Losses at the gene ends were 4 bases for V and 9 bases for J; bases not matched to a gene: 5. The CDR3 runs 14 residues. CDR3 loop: CASSAGQGGSPLHF. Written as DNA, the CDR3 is TGTGCCAGCAGCGCGGGACAGGGAGGTTCACCCCTCCACTTT.

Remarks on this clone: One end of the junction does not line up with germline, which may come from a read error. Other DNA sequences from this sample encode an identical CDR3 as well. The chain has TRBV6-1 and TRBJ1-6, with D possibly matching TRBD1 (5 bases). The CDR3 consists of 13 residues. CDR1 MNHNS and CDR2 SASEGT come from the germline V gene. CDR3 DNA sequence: TGTGCCAGCAGAGGACAAGTTAATTCCCCCCTCCACTTT. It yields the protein CASRGQVNSPLHF.

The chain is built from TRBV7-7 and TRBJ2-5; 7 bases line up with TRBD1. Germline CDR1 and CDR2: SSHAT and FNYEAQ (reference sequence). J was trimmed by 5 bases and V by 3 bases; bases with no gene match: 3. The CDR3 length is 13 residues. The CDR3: CASSFNRGETQYF. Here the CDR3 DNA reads TGTGCCAGCAGCTTTAACAGGGGTGAGACCCAGTACTTC.

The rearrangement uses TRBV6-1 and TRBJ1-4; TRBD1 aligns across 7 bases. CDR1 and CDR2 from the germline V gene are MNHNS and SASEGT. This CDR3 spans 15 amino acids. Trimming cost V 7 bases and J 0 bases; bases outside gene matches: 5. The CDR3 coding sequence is TGTGCCAGCAAGGGGACAGTTGCAACTAATGAAAAACTGTTTTTT. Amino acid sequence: CASKGTVATNEKLFF.

The CDR3 region has the DNA TGTGCCAGCAGCTCGTCCGGGGGAATGCCCACAGATACGCAGTATTTT. Translating gives CASSSSGGMPTDTQYF. V is TRBV7-2 and J is TRBJ2-3; TRBD2 is a possible D gene (6 bases). The V end lost 4 bases, the J end lost 2 bases, and 16 bases lay between the germline ends. Germline assignment: CDR1 SGHTA and CDR2 FQGNSA. CDR3 length: 16 amino acids.

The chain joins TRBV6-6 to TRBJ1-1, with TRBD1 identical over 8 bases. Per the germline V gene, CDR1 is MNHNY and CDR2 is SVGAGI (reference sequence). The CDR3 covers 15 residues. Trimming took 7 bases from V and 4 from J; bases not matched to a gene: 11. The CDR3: CASTSEGRGRTEAFF. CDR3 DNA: TGTGCCAGCACCTCAGAGGGCAGGGGGCGCACTGAAGCTTTCTTT.

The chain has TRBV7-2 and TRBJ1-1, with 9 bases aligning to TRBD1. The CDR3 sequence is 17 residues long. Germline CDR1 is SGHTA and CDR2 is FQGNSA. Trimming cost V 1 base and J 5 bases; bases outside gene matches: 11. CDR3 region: CASSLEVLGQGRTEAFF. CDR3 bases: TGTGCCAGCAGCTTAGAGGTGTTGGGACAGGGACGGACTGAAGCTTTCTTT.

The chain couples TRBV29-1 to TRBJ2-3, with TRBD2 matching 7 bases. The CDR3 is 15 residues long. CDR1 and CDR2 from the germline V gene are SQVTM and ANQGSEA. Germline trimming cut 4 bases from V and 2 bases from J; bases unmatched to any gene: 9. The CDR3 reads CSVAGGLAATDTQYF. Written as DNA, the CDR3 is TGCAGCGTTGCCGGTGGGCTAGCGGCCACAGATACGCAGTATTTT.

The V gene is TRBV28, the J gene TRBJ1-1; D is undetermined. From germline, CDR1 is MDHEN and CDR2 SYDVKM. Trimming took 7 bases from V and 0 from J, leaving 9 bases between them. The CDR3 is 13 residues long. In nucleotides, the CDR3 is TGTGCCAGCATAGAGAGAATGAACACTGAAGCTTTCTTT. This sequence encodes CASIERMNTEAFF.

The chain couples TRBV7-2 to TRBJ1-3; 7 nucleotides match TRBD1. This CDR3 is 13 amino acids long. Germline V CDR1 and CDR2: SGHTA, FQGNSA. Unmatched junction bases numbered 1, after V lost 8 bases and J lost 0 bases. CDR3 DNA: TGTGCCAGCCACAGGGGCTCTGGAAACACCATATATTTT. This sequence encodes CASHRGSGNTIYF.

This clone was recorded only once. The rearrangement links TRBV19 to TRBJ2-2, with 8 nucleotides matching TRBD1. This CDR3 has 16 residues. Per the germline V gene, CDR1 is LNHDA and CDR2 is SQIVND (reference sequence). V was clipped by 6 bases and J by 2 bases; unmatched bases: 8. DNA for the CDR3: TGTGCCAGTAGGGTGGACAGGGAGAGTAACACCGGGGAGCTGTTTTTT. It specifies CASRVDRESNTGELFF.

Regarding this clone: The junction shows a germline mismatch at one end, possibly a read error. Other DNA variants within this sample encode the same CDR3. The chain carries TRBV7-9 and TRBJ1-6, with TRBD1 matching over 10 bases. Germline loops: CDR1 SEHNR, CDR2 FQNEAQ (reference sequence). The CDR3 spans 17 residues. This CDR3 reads CASSLARGQGRNSPLHF. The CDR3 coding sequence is TGTGCCAGCAGCTTAGCGAGGGGACAGGGGAGGAATTCCCCCCTCCACTTT.

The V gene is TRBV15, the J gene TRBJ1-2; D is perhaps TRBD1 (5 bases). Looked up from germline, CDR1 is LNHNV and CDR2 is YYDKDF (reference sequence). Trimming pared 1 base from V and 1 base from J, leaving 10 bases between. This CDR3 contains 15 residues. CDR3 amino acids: CATSRGGQFNYGYTF. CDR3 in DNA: TGTGCCACCAGCAGAGGGGGCCAGTTTAACTATGGCTACACCTTC. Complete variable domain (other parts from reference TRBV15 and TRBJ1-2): DAMVIQNPRYQVTQFGKPVTLSCSQTLNHNVMYWYQQKSSQAPKLLFHYYDKDFNNEADTPDNFQSRRPNTSFCFLDIRSPGLGDTAMYLCATSRGGQFNYGYTFGSGTRLTVV.

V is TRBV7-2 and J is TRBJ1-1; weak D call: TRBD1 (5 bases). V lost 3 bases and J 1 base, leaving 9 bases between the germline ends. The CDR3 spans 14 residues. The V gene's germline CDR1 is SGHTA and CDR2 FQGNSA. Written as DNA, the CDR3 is TGTGCCAGCAGCTTGGGGCAGGGGAACACTGAAGCTTTCTTT. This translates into CASSLGQGNTEAFF.

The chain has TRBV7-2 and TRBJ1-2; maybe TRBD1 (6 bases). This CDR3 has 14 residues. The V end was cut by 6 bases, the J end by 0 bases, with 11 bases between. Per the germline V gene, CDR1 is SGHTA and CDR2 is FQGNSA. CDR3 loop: CASRYRETNYGYTF. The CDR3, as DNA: TGTGCCAGCAGATACAGGGAAACTAACTATGGCTACACCTTC. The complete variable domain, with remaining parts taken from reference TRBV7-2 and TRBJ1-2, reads GAGVSQSPSNKVTEKGKDVELRCDPISGHTALYWYRQSLGQGLEFLIYFQGNSAPDKSGLPSDRFSAERTGGSVSTLTIQRTQQEDSAVYLCASRYRETNYGYTFGSGTRLTVV.

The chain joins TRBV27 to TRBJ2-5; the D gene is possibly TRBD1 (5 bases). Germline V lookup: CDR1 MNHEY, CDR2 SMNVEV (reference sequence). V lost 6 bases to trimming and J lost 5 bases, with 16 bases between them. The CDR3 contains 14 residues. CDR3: CASRDIRERETQYF. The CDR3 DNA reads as TGTGCCAGCAGGGACATCAGGGAAAGGGAGACCCAGTACTTC.

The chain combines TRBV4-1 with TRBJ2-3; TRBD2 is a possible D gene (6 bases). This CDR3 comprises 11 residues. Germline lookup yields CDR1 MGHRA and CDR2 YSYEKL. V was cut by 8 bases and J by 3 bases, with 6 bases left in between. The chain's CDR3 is CASGRTDTQYF. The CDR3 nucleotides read TGCGCCAGCGGGAGGACAGATACGCAGTATTTT.